This record looks at one T cell receptor (beta chain) sequence and its context. Its antigen is not known. The junction had 5 bases not matched to a gene; V was cut back by 8 bases and J by 5 bases. Germline-derived CDR1 and CDR2 are SNHLY and FYNNEI. CDR3 length: 14 amino acids. The sample is drawn from a study of cytomegalovirus exposure and HLA in healthy donors. Turning to the study itself: From donors who were HLA-typed, an early data release held 81 million or so unique TCRs. Within the Caucasian-associated ancestry cluster were approximately 77% of the roughly 380 genotyped donors.

Study-level results: Several of the most significant clusters were apparently associated with common viral pathogens in a later analysis.

The PCR was carried out with 60 Vbeta primers and 13 Jbeta primers. The data were produced by immunoSEQ multiplex PCR, yet TCRdb's version contains in-frame clones alone and is incomplete. The sample yields nearly 110,000 clones, about 84% seen once. The chain is built from TRBV2 and TRBJ2-3; TRBD2 matches 12 bases. The sequenced sample consisted of PBMCs. This TCR was sampled from a man aged 25-45 years in good health and CMV-seronegative. DNA of the CDR3: TGTGCCAGCTTCCCGGGACTAGCGGGAGATACGCAGTATTTT. Translating it yields CASFPGLAGDTQYF.